The rows below give T cell receptor beta chains drawn from one sample of a study of cytomegalovirus exposure and HLA in healthy donors. Sequencing was performed with immunoSEQ multiplex PCR; in TCRdb, only in-frame clones are kept and a portion is missing. Found here are about 140,000 clones, over 75% of them singletons; the top ten hold roughly 0.5%. Sequences were obtained from PBMCs. These receptors were obtained from a woman aged 40 to 55 in good health and CMV-seronegative. The CDR3 runs from the conserved cysteine through the conserved F or W. D genes are given only for firm matches. Some rows have no size entry. The others give once, few or many, or a class for an expanded clone.

J,size,D,V,CDR3,DNA
TRBJ2-7,-,TRBD2,TRBV11-3,CASSSRLAGESEQYF,TGTGCCAGCAGCTCCCGACTAGCGGGAGAGTCCGAGCAGTACTTC
TRBJ1-4,-,-,TRBV7-9,CASSLGMGSGEKLFF,TGTGCCAGCAGCTTGGGGATGGGCAGCGGTGAAAAACTGTTTTTT
TRBJ2-1,once,TRBD2,TRBV5-1,CASSYLAASGNEQFF,TGCGCCAGCAGCTATCTAGCGGCCTCCGGAAATGAGCAGTTCTTC
TRBJ1-4,-,-,TRBV25-1,CASSEGQGNEKLFF,TGTGCCAGCAGTGAGGGTCAGGGAAATGAAAAACTGTTTTTT
TRBJ2-1,-,TRBD2,TRBV6-1,CASSEGGLAPYNEQFF,TGTGCCAGCAGTGAAGGCGGACTAGCGCCCTACAATGAGCAGTTCTTC
TRBJ1-3,-,TRBD1,TRBV28,CASSSNLHRGITF,TGTGCCAGCAGTTCAAATCTCCACAGGGGAATTACTTTT
TRBJ1-3,few,-,TRBV6-6,CASSFGGTSSGNTIYF,TGTGCCAGCAGTTTCGGGGGGACGAGCTCTGGAAACACCATATATTTT
TRBJ2-7,-,TRBD1,TRBV11-3,CASSWDRAYEQYF,TGTGCCAGCAGCTGGGACAGGGCCTACGAGCAGTACTTC
TRBJ2-1,-,TRBD2,TRBV29-1,CSVGGLAVRNEQFF,TGCAGCGTTGGAGGACTAGCGGTGAGGAATGAGCAGTTCTTC
TRBJ1-3,few,TRBD1,TRBV6-1,CASSEQGGGNTIYF,TGTGCCAGCAGTGAACAGGGGGGTGGAAACACCATATATTTT
TRBJ2-1,-,-,TRBV10-3,CAISDPLGHEQFF,TGTGCCATCAGTGACCCTCTGGGCCATGAGCAGTTCTTC
TRBJ1-4,-,TRBD1,TRBV30,CAWGDDRVNEKLFF,TGTGCCTGGGGGGATGACAGGGTAAATGAAAAACTGTTTTTT
TRBJ1-4,-,-,TRBV18,CASSPNRARNEKLFF,TGTGCCAGCTCACCAAACAGGGCGAGGAATGAAAAACTGTTTTTT
TRBJ2-3,-,-,TRBV10-3,CAISESQATVGTQYF,TGTGCCATCAGTGAGTCCCAGGCGACCGTAGGTACGCAGTATTTT
TRBJ2-1,-,TRBD2,TRBV27,CASSLSSGKEEQFF,TGTGCCAGCAGTTTGTCTAGCGGGAAGGAAGAGCAGTTCTTC
TRBJ1-4,-,-,TRBV27,CASSLTPGREKLFF,TGTGCCAGCAGTTTAACCCCAGGGCGTGAAAAACTGTTTTTT
TRBJ2-7,-,-,TRBV11-2,CASSTRRWGEQYF,TGTGCCAGCAGCACCCGGAGGTGGGGCGAGCAGTACTTC
TRBJ2-3,few,-,TRBV6-4,CASSLEGSGTDTQYF,TGTGCCAGCAGTTTAGAGGGCTCCGGCACAGATACGCAGTATTTT
TRBJ2-1,-,TRBD2,TRBV5-1,CASNSGSSYNEQFF,TGCGCCAGCAATAGCGGGAGCTCCTACAATGAGCAGTTCTTC
TRBJ2-7,-,TRBD1,TRBV28,CASSLTGQGYEQYF,TGTGCCAGCAGTTTAACGGGACAGGGCTACGAGCAGTACTTC
TRBJ2-7,-,TRBD2,TRBV5-5,CASSSLAGGAYEQYF,TGTGCCAGCAGCTCCCTAGCGGGAGGAGCCTACGAGCAGTACTTC
TRBJ2-7,-,-,TRBV28,CASSLGQGYEQYF,TGTGCCAGCAGTTTGGGGCAGGGCTACGAGCAGTACTTC
TRBJ2-1,-,TRBD2,TRBV5-1,CASSPAGLAASYNEQFF,TGCGCCAGCAGCCCCGCGGGACTAGCGGCTTCCTACAATGAGCAGTTCTTC
TRBJ2-5,-,-,TRBV11-3,CASSLDHGLLQEAQYF,TGTGCCAGCAGCTTAGATCATGGACTGCTGCAAGAGGCCCAGTACTTC
TRBJ1-3,few,-,TRBV4-3,CASGLAGSGNTIYF,TGCGCCAGCGGGCTGGCCGGCTCTGGAAACACCATATATTTT
TRBJ1-3,-,TRBD1,TRBV7-2,CASSSPGGLSSGNTIYF,TGTGCCAGCAGCTCCCCAGGGGGTCTGAGCTCTGGAAACACCATATATTTT
TRBJ2-1,-,TRBD2,TRBV10-3,CAISPGLAGKGEQFF,TGTGCCATCAGCCCGGGACTAGCGGGAAAGGGTGAGCAGTTCTTC
TRBJ1-2,-,-,TRBV21-1,CASGGFCRGAYYGYTF,TGTGCCAGTGGCGGTTTTTGTAGAGGCGCATACTATGGCTACACCTTC
TRBJ2-3,-,-,TRBV27,CASSLLGGGTDTQYF,TGTGCCAGCAGTTTATTAGGAGGGGGCACAGATACGCAGTATTTT
TRBJ2-1,few,-,TRBV7-9,CASSLPSSYNEQFF,TGTGCCAGCAGCTTACCCAGCTCCTACAATGAGCAGTTCTTC
TRBJ2-7,-,-,TRBV7-5,CVRKPRQREGFRNIYEQYF,TGTGTCAGAAAACCGCGCCAGCGGGAGGGCTTCCGGAACATCTACGAGCAGTACTTC
TRBJ2-2,-,TRBD1,TRBV11-3,CASSLTGGASGELFF,TGTGCCAGCAGCTTGACAGGGGGCGCGTCCGGGGAGCTGTTTTTT
TRBJ2-7,-,TRBD2,TRBV28,CASSLAQREIGEQYF,TGTGCCAGCAGTTTAGCCCAGCGGGAGATAGGTGAGCAGTACTTC
TRBJ2-5,-,-,TRBV5-1,CASSSSLQETQYF,TGCGCCAGCAGCTCTAGCTTACAAGAGACCCAGTACTTC
TRBJ1-5,-,-,TRBV9,CASSVGEGFQPQHF,TGTGCCAGCAGCGTAGGAGAGGGCTTTCAACCCCAGCATTTT
TRBJ2-7,-,-,TRBV25-1,CASSEAGGTYEQYF,TGTGCCAGCAGTGAAGCTGGGGGCACCTACGAGCAGTACTTC
TRBJ2-3,-,-,TRBV30,CAWTGGSTDTQYF,TGTGCCTGGACTGGTGGCAGCACAGATACGCAGTATTTT
TRBJ2-3,-,TRBD2,TRBV5-4,CASSPLAGGPGTQYF,TGTGCCAGCAGCCCTCTAGCGGGAGGGCCGGGTACGCAGTATTTT
TRBJ2-7,few,-,TRBV4-1,CASSLGGDYEQYF,TGCGCCAGCTCCCTCGGCGGGGACTACGAGCAGTACTTC
TRBJ2-1,-,TRBD2,TRBV11-3,CASSLAGRLAGGGEQFF,TGTGCCAGCAGCTTAGCGGGCCGACTAGCGGGGGGCGGGGAGCAGTTCTTC
TRBJ2-2,once,TRBD1,TRBV5-1,CASSFGTGNTGELFF,TGCGCCAGCAGCTTCGGGACAGGGAACACCGGGGAGCTGTTTTTT
TRBJ2-7,-,TRBD2,TRBV28,CASGAGVEQYF,TGTGCCAGCGGTGCGGGAGTCGAGCAGTACTTC
TRBJ2-7,-,TRBD2,TRBV6-5,CASSSGLAGIYEQYF,TGTGCCAGCAGTTCCGGACTAGCGGGAATCTACGAGCAGTACTTC
TRBJ1-2,-,TRBD1,TRBV27,CAGSSGGQESYTF,TGTGCCGGCAGTTCGGGGGGACAGGAGAGCTACACCTTC
TRBJ1-2,-,TRBD1,TRBV7-9,CASSLGTGALSGYTF,TGTGCCAGCAGCTTAGGGACAGGGGCATTGAGTGGCTACACCTTC
TRBJ2-1,-,-,TRBV5-4,CASSLASRPYNEQFF,TGTGCCAGCAGCTTGGCTAGTCGACCTTACAATGAGCAGTTCTTC
TRBJ2-7,-,TRBD2,TRBV6-5,CASSYSSGGPYEQYF,TGTGCCAGCAGTTACTCCAGCGGGGGGCCCTACGAGCAGTACTTC